These 9 T cell receptor beta chains originate from one sample sequenced in a study of T cell repertoires in cytomegalovirus infection. For these TCRs, the target antigens are not known. TCRdb called the reads again in MiXCR, with one record for every CDR3 protein. This repertoire shows some 920,000 distinct CDR3 sequences, around a third found once; its top ten account for over 13%. Specimen: cultured CD8+ T cells from PBMCs, collected from culture after CMV antigen stimulation. These receptors were collected from a human donor in good health (CMV status not recorded). Some clones in this sample may be carry-over from other donors' samples.

This clonotype came up many times. This chain links TRBV7-6 with TRBJ1-5; 10 bases line up with TRBD1. This CDR3 is built from 15 residues. Germline values: CDR1 SGHVS, CDR2 FNYEAQ. Germline trimming cut 5 bases from V and 3 bases from J; bases unmatched to any gene: 4. In DNA, the CDR3 is TGTGCCAGCAGCCCGGGACAGGGGTTCAATCAGCCCCAGCATTTT. Translation gives CASSPGQGFNQPQHF.

The chain links TRBV6-2 or TRBV6-3 to TRBJ2-7; D gene uncertain. Looked up from germline, CDR1 is MNHEY and CDR2 is SVGEGT. The CDR3 covers 14 residues. With 11 bases removed from V and 2 bases from J, the gap between germline ends came to 19 bases. The CDR3 DNA reads TGTGCCGTACCGTTAGGGATTCGTACCTACGAGCAGTACGTC. Amino acids: CAVPLGIRTYEQYV.

V and J are TRBV19 and TRBJ2-7, with 9 positions matching TRBD2. The junction had 7 bases not matched to a gene; V was cut back by 10 bases and J by 3 bases. The CDR3 has 13 residues. Germline assignment: CDR1 LNHDA and CDR2 SQIVND (reference sequence). CDR3 sequence (DNA): TGTGCCACCTCCAGCGGGGGGCTCTACGAGCAGTACTTC. Encoded protein: CATSSGGLYEQYF. Together with reference TRBV19 and TRBJ2-7, the CDR3 gives the full variable domain: DGGITQSPKYLFRKEGQNVTLSCEQNLNHDAMYWYRQDPGQGLRLIYYSQIVNDFQKGDIAEGYSVSREKKESFPLTVTSAQKNPTAFYLCATSSGGLYEQYFGPGTRLTVT.

In its sample, this clonotype was seen a few times. The V call is TRBV20-1, the J call TRBJ2-3; D may be TRBD2 (6 bases). V was trimmed by 5 bases and J by 7 bases, leaving 16 bases between them. Germline CDR1 reads DFQATT; CDR2 reads SNEGSKA (reference sequence). There are 13 residues in the CDR3. CDR3 amino acids: CSAPPSDKNTQYF. The DNA of the CDR3 is TGCAGTGCTCCCCCTAGCGACAAGAATACGCAGTATTTT.

The chain employs TRBV27 and TRBJ1-5, with 8 bases that match TRBD1. V dropped 4 bases and J dropped 6; count of bases not matched to a gene: 5. Germline CDR1 and CDR2: MNHEY and SMNVEV (reference sequence). There are 14 residues in the CDR3. In DNA, the CDR3 is TGTGCCAGCAGTTCAGGGACAGGCGGTCAGCCCCAGCATTTT. It translates to CASSSGTGGQPQHF.

V usage is TRBV19 and J usage is TRBJ2-5; D is possibly TRBD2 (6 bases). CDR1 and CDR2 (germline): LNHDA, SQIVND (reference sequence). V lost 8 bases to trimming and J lost 2 bases, with 15 bases between them. This CDR3 has 14 residues. CDR3 nucleotides: TGTGCCAGTCGCAGGAGGGGTGGACAAGAGACCCAGTACTTC. This codes for CASRRRGGQETQYF.

The chain joins TRBV25-1 to TRBJ1-5; D is unresolved. This CDR3 region has 12 residues. V was clipped by 3 bases and J by 11 bases, with 11 bases between them. Germline CDR1 reads MGHDK; CDR2 reads SYGVNS. The CDR3 nucleotides are TGTGCCAGCAGTGATCTGGACGCTACCCAGCATTTT. It is translated as CASSDLDATQHF.

This clonotype has a single count. The rearrangement joins TRBV6-4 to TRBJ2-2; TRBD2 aligns across 10 bases. Germline CDR1 MRHNA, CDR2 SNTAGT. The V and J ends lost 6 bases and 3 bases, in that order; junction bases with no gene match: 4. The CDR3 loop spans 15 amino acids. Here the CDR3 reads CASSERGGYTGELFF. CDR3 nucleotides: TGTGCCAGCAGCGAGCGGGGGGGATACACCGGGGAGCTGTTTTTT.

This clonotype was detected a few times. The genes are TRBV27 and TRBJ1-2; 10 nucleotides agree with TRBD1. With V trimmed by 8 bases and J by 8 bases, 5 bases remained unmatched. Looked up from germline, CDR1 is MNHEY and CDR2 is SMNVEV (reference sequence). The CDR3 is 12 residues long. CDR3 sequence (DNA): TGTGCCAGCGGAGGGACAGGGGTAGGCTACACCTTC. Translation: CASGGTGVGYTF.